This T cell receptor (beta chain) was retrieved from a study of T cell responses to AZD1222 COVID-19 vaccine. The assay was immunoSEQ multiplex PCR, and TCRdb's table has in-frame clones only and misses some. This table holds some 150,000 clones, 89% found once. The sequences come from peripheral blood, collected 28 days after the second AZD1222 dose. The sequence was collected from an adult who received the AZD1222 COVID-19 vaccine.

CDR3 bases: TGTGCCTGGAAGGACTCAGACATTCAGTACTTC. Translated: CAWKDSDIQYF. The rearrangement uses TRBV30 and TRBJ2-4; a possible D gene is TRBD2 (5 bases). The CDR3 length is 11 residues. From germline, CDR1 is GTSNPN and CDR2 SVGIG (reference sequence). The V end lost 4 bases, the J end lost 8 bases, and 9 bases lay between the germline ends.